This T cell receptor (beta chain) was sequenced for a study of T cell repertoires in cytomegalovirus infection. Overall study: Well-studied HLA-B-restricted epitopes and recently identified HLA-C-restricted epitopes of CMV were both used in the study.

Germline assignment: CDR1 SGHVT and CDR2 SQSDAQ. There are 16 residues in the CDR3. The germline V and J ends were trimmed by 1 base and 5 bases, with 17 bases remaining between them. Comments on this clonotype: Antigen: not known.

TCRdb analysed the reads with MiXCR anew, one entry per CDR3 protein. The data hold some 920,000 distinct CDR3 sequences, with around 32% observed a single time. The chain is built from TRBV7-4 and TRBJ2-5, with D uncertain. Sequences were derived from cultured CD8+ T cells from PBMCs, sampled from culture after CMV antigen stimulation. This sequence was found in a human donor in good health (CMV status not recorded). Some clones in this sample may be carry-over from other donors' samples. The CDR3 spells CASSLDVDQRWETQYF. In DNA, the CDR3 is TGTGCCAGCAGCTTAGATGTGGACCAAAGGTGGGAGACCCAGTACTTC.